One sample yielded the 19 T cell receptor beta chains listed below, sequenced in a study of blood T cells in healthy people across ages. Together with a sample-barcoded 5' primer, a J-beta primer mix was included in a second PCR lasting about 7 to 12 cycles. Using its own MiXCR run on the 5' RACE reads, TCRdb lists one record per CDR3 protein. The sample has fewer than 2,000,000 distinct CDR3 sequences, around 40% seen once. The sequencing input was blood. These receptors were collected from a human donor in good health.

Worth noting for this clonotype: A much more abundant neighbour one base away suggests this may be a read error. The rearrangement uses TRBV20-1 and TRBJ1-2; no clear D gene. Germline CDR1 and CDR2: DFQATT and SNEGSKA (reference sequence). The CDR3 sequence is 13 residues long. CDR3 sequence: CSAPGPANYGCTF. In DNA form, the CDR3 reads TGCAGTGCTCCCGGGCCAGCTAACTATGGCTGCACCTTC.

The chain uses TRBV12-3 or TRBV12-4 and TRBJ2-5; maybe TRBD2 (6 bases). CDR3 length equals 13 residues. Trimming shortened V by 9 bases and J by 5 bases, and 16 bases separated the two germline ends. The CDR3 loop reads CASCRLAFETQYF. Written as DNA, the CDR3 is TGTGCCAGTTGTCGGCTAGCGTTCGAGACCCAGTACTTC.

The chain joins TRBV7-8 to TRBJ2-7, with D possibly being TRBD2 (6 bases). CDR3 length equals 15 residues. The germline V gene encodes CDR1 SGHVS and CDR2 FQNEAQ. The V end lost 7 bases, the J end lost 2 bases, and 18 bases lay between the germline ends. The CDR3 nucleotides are TGTGCCAGCACCCCTAGCCGGGGGTGGGCCTACGAGCAGTACTTC. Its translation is CASTPSRGWAYEQYF.

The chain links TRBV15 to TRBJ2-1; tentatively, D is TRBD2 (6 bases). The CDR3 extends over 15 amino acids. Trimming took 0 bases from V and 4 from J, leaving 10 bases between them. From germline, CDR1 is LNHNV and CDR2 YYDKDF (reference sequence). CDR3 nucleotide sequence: TGTGCCACCAGCAGAGAATCGGGAGCTTACAATGAGCAGTTCTTC. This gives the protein CATSRESGAYNEQFF.

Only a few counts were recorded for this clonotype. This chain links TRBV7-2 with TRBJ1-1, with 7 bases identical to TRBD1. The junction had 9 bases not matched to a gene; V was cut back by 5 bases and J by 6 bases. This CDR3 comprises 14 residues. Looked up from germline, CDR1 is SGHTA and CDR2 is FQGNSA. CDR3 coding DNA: TGTGCCAGCAGCCCTCCGGACAGGAGATCTGAAGCTTTCTTT. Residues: CASSPPDRRSEAFF.

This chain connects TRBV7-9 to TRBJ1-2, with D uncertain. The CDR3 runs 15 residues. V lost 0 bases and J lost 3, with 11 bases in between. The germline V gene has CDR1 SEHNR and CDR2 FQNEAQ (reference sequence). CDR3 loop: CASSLADPRDYGYTF. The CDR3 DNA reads TGTGCCAGCAGCTTAGCGGATCCACGGGACTATGGCTACACCTTC.

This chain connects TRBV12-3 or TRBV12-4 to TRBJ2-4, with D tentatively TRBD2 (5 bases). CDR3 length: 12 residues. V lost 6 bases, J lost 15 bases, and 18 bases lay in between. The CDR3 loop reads CASSPTRGLPYF. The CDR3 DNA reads TGTGCCAGCAGCCCAACACGGGGTCTCCCGTACTTC.

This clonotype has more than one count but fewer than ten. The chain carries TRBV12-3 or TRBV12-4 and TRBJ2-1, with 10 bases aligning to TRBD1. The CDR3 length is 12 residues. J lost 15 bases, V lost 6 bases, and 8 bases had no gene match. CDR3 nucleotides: TGTGCCAGCAGGACAGGGGGCGGATTGAGGTTCTTC. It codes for CASRTGGGLRFF.

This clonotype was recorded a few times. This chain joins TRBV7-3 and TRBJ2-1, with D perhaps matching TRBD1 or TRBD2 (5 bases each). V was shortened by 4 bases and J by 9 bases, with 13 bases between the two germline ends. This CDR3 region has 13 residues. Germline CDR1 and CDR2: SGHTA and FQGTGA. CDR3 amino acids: CASSWDPLREQFF. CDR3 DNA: TGTGCCAGCAGCTGGGACCCCTTGCGTGAGCAGTTCTTC.

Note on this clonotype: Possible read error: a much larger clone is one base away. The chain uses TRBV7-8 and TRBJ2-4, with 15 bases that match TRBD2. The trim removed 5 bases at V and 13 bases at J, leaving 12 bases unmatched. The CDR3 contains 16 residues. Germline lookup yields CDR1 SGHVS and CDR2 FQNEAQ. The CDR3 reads CASSPGLAGGQGEQYF. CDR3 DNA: TGTGCCAGCAGCCCCGGACTAGCGGGGGGGCAAGGTGAGCAGTACTTC.

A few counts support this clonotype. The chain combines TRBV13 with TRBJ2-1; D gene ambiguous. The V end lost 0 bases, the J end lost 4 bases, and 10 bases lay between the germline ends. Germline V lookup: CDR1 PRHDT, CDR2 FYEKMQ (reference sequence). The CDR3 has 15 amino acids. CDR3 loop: CASSLGSDQYNEQFF. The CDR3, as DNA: TGTGCCAGCAGCTTAGGTTCGGACCAATACAATGAGCAGTTCTTC.

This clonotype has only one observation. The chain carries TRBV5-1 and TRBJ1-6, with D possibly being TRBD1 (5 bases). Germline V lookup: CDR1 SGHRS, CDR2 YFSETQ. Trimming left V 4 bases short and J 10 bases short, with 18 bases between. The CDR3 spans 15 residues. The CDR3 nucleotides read TGCGCCAGCAGCCCGAAGGGGCAGGGAGGGTCACCCCTCCACTTT. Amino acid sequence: CASSPKGQGGSPLHF.

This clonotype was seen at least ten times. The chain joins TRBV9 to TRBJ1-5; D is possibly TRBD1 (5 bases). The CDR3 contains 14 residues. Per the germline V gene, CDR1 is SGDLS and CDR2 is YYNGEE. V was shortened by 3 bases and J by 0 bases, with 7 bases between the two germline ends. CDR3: CASSAGYSNQPQHF. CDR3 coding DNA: TGTGCCAGCAGCGCAGGGTATAGCAATCAGCCCCAGCATTTT.

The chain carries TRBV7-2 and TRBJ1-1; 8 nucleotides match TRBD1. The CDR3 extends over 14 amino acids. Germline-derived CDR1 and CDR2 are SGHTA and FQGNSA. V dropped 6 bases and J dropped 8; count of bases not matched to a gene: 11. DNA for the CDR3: TGTGCCAGCAGGTATCAGGGGGCGACTCCGGAAGCTTTCTTT. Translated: CASRYQGATPEAFF.

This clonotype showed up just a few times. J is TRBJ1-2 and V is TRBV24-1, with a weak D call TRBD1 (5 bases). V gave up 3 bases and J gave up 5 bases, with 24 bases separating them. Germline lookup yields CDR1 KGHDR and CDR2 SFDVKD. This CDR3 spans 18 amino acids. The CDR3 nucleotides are TGTGCCACCAGTGATAACACTCTGACAGACGCCGCCTCTTATGGCTACACCTTC. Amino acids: CATSDNTLTDAASYGYTF.

CDR3 sequence (DNA): TGCAGCGTTGGGGGGGGGCAGGCAGATACGCAGTATTTT. It specifies CSVGGGQADTQYF. The chain recombines TRBV29-1 with TRBJ2-3; weak D call: TRBD2 (7 bases). Between the trimmed V and J ends, which lost 4 bases and 4 bases, there was a span of 12 bases. The CDR3 sequence is 13 residues long. Germline values: CDR1 SQVTM, CDR2 ANQGSEA.

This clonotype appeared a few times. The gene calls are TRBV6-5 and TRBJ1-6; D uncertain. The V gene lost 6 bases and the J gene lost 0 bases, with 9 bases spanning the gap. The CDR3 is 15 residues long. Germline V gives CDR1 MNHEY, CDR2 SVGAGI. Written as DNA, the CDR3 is TGTGCCAGCAGACCCGTAAGCTCCTATAATTCACCCCTCCACTTT. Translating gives CASRPVSSYNSPLHF.

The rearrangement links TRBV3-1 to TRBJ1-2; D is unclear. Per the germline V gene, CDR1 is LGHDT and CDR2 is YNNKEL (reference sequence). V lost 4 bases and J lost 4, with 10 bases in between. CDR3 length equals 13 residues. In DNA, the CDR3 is TGTGCCAGCAGCCCTCCGACGGCCTATGGCTACACCTTC. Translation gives CASSPPTAYGYTF.

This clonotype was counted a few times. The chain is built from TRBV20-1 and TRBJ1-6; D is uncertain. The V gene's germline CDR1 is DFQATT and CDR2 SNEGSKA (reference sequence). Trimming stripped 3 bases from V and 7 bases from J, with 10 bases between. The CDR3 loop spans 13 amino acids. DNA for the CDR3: TGCAGTGCTAGGCGGGCCCCAAATTCACCCCTCCACTTT. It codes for CSARRAPNSPLHF.